Shown below are 14 T cell receptor beta chains from a single sample sequenced in a study of CD8+ T cells in alopecia areata. Reverse transcribed after extraction, RNA yielded cDNA as the sequencing template. Assay: immunoSEQ multiplex PCR; the TCRdb copy retains only in-frame clones and omits some. This repertoire shows some 190,000 clones, 40% to 55% found once; its top ten account for around 10%. Documented treatment: oral pan-JAK inhibitor, 5-10 mg twice daily. Source: CD8+ T cells sorted from blood, taken at week 52, from a patient treated with tofacitinib. These receptor sequences come from a human donor with alopecia areata.

This chain connects TRBV9 to TRBJ1-2; D call uncertain. The CDR3 spans 10 residues. V lost 3 bases and J 4 bases, leaving 1 base between the germline ends. The germline V gene encodes CDR1 SGDLS and CDR2 YYNGEE. For the CDR3, the DNA is TGTGCCAGCAGCGGCTATGGCTACACCTTC. Translated: CASSGYGYTF.

The J gene is TRBJ2-1, the V gene TRBV11-2; a possible D gene is TRBD2 (5 bases). The V and J ends lost 1 base and 14 bases respectively, with 21 bases between them. Germline loops: CDR1 SGHAT, CDR2 FQNNGV. The CDR3 sequence is 15 residues long. CDR3 coding DNA: TGTGCCAGCAGCTTAGTCCACCAGGCGGGCCAGACGGAGTTCTTC. Translated, it gives CASSLVHQAGQTEFF.

The chain joins TRBV4-1 to TRBJ2-7; TRBD2 aligns across 8 bases. V was pared by 1 base and J by 3 bases, with 5 bases of the junction left unmatched. This CDR3 has 15 residues. Germline CDR1 is MGHRA and CDR2 is YSYEKL. In nucleotides, the CDR3 is TGCGCCAGCAGCCAAGGACTAGCGAGCTACTACGAGCAGTACTTC. Encoded protein: CASSQGLASYYEQYF.

Only a few counts were recorded for this clone. This sequence joins TRBV15 and TRBJ2-5; D may be TRBD1 (5 bases). CDR1 is LNHNV and CDR2 is YYDKDF in the germline V gene (reference sequence). The ends were cut back, 3 bases at V and 1 base at J, with 6 bases in the middle. This CDR3 is built from 13 residues. The CDR3 is CATSSQGQETQYF. The DNA for the CDR3 is TGTGCCACCAGCAGTCAGGGCCAAGAGACCCAGTACTTC.

The chain links TRBV6-1 to TRBJ2-5; D assignment may be TRBD1 or TRBD2 (6 bases each). V dropped 1 base and J dropped 2 bases, with 14 bases sitting between them. CDR3 size: 16 residues. Germline-derived CDR1 and CDR2 are MNHNS and SASEGT. CDR3 residues: CASSEVTGAGQETQYF. The CDR3 nucleotides are TGTGCCAGCAGTGAAGTTACGGGGGCAGGTCAAGAGACCCAGTACTTC.

V gene TRBV18 combines with J gene TRBJ2-5, with 9 nucleotides matching TRBD1. V gave up 3 bases and J gave up 5 bases; unmatched junction bases: 4. The CDR3 is 14 residues long. Germline CDR1 is KGHSH and CDR2 is LQKENI. The CDR3 DNA reads TGTGCCAGCTCACCCCGGACAGGGGATGAGACCCAGTACTTC. Its translation: CASSPRTGDETQYF.

V is TRBV27 and J is TRBJ1-1; TRBD1 might be the D (6 bases). This CDR3 spans 14 amino acids. The germline V gene encodes CDR1 MNHEY and CDR2 SMNVEV (reference sequence). V gave up 4 bases and J gave up 5 bases, with 14 bases separating them. This CDR3 reads CASSYRGAMTEAFF. The CDR3 DNA sequence: TGTGCCAGCAGTTATCGGGGGGCGATGACTGAAGCTTTCTTT.

This clone was detected ten times or more. This chain connects TRBV13 to TRBJ2-6; D remains unclear. The CDR3 spans 13 residues. Trimming took 4 bases from V and 6 from J, leaving 7 bases between them. CDR1 and CDR2 from the germline V gene are PRHDT and FYEKMQ (reference sequence). The CDR3 DNA sequence: TGTGCCAGCAGCTCCGGAACGGCCAACGTCCTGACTTTC. Protein sequence: CASSSGTANVLTF.

V and J are TRBV29-1 and TRBJ2-1; D is possibly TRBD2 (5 bases). Germline values: CDR1 SQVTM, CDR2 ANQGSEA. Between the trimmed V and J ends, which lost 0 bases and 9 bases, there was a span of 9 bases. The CDR3 totals 12 residues. The CDR3 DNA reads TGCAGCGTTGAAGATGTCCGGGGTGAGCAGTTCTTC. This encodes CSVEDVRGEQFF.

The chain links TRBV6-5 to TRBJ1-1, with D unresolved. CDR1 is MNHEY, CDR2 SVGAGI, per germline. The ends were cut back, 0 bases at V and 5 bases at J, with 7 bases in the middle. The CDR3 spans 13 residues. The CDR3 protein is CASSYSERTEAFF. DNA of the CDR3: TGTGCCAGCAGTTACTCTGAGAGAACTGAAGCTTTCTTT.

V and J are TRBV30 and TRBJ2-2; D unresolved. The germline gives CDR1 GTSNPN, CDR2 SVGIG (reference sequence). Trimming took off 4 bases at V and 3 bases at J, with 12 bases between the two ends. This CDR3 has 14 amino acids. The CDR3 loop is CAWKGIHYTGELFF. CDR3 DNA sequence: TGTGCCTGGAAGGGCATACATTACACCGGGGAGCTGTTTTTT.

The CDR3 sequence: CASSQLIGTRGEQYF. The CDR3 bases are TGCGCCAGCAGCCAATTAATCGGGACCCGGGGCGAGCAGTACTTC. The genes are TRBV4-3 and TRBJ2-7; D tentatively reads TRBD1 or TRBD2 (5 bases each). The CDR3 length is 15 residues. The V end was cut by 2 bases, the J end by 6 bases, with 17 bases between. Germline V lookup: CDR1 LGHNA, CDR2 YSLEER.

The table lists this clone with a few counts. This chain joins TRBV4-1 and TRBJ1-2; 8 bases match TRBD1. The CDR3 is 15 amino acids. The ends lost 1 base at V and 4 bases at J; junction bases unmatched: 5. Germline CDR1 MGHRA, CDR2 YSYEKL. The CDR3 nucleotides read TGCGCCAGCAGCCAAGCGACAGGGGCGTTCTATGGCTACACCTTC. It yields the protein CASSQATGAFYGYTF.

V is TRBV27 and J is TRBJ2-1; D may correspond to TRBD1 or TRBD2 (5 bases each). CDR1 is MNHEY, CDR2 SMNVEV, per germline (reference sequence). The CDR3 runs to 16 residues. V lost 4 bases to trimming and J lost 0 bases, with 13 bases between them. Here the CDR3 DNA reads TGTGCCAGCAGTTCCCTTGGGGACCCCTCCTACAATGAGCAGTTCTTC. The encoded protein is CASSSLGDPSYNEQFF.